The 19 T cell receptor beta chains listed next were all sequenced from one sample in a study of T cell responses to AZD1222 COVID-19 vaccine. Repertoires were generated with immunoSEQ multiplex PCR, while TCRdb's copy carries only in-frame clones and drops some. Counted here are approximately 140,000 clones, over 80% occurring once; the ten biggest clones make up roughly 3.8%. Sequencing used peripheral blood, obtained 28 days after the second AZD1222 dose. The receptor source for this set is an adult who received the AZD1222 COVID-19 vaccine.

The chain uses TRBV30 and TRBJ1-5; D is ambiguous. The CDR3 is 14 residues long. Germline V CDR1 and CDR2: GTSNPN, SVGIG (reference sequence). V lost 0 bases to trimming and J lost 1 base, with 7 bases between them. The CDR3 sequence is CAWSVMGSNQPQHF. The CDR3 DNA follows: TGTGCCTGGAGTGTAATGGGAAGCAATCAGCCCCAGCATTTT.

V is TRBV30 and J is TRBJ2-2; D not certain. The CDR3 totals 15 residues. Germline-derived CDR1 and CDR2 are GTSNPN and SVGIG (reference sequence). The ends were cut back, 2 bases at V and 6 bases at J, with 16 bases in the middle. CDR3 sequence (DNA): TGTGCCTGGAGTTCCCGGGTAAATCGGGCCGGGGAGCTGTTTTTT. It is translated as CAWSSRVNRAGELFF.

The sample holds a few counts of this clone. The chain joins TRBV19 to TRBJ1-2; D is perhaps TRBD1 (5 bases). Trimming took off 4 bases at V and 5 bases at J, with 14 bases between the two ends. The length of the CDR3 is 14 residues. The V gene's germline CDR1 is LNHDA and CDR2 SQIVND (reference sequence). This CDR3 reads CASSNSQWGYGYTF. CDR3 bases: TGTGCCAGTAGTAACTCACAGTGGGGGTATGGCTACACCTTC.

The genes are TRBV7-2 and TRBJ2-7; 7 positions agree with TRBD2. Trimming took 8 bases from V and 2 from J; bases not matched to a gene: 9. Germline CDR1 reads SGHTA; CDR2 reads FQGNSA. The CDR3 has 14 amino acids. CDR3 protein: CASVPTSVTYEQYF. CDR3 sequence (DNA): TGTGCCAGCGTCCCCACTAGCGTAACCTACGAGCAGTACTTC.

This clone was detected once. The V gene is TRBV30, the J gene TRBJ2-4; no clear D. This CDR3 is 14 amino acids long. Germline lookup yields CDR1 GTSNPN and CDR2 SVGIG (reference sequence). Trimming stripped 3 bases from V and 1 base from J, with 10 bases between. The CDR3 region is CAWSPLGAKNIQYF. CDR3 coding DNA: TGTGCCTGGAGCCCCCTCGGGGCCAAAAACATTCAGTACTTC.

The V gene is TRBV2, the J gene TRBJ1-5; 7 nucleotides agree with TRBD1. In germline, CDR1 is SNHLY, CDR2 FYNNEI. There are 13 residues in the CDR3. V lost 8 bases, J lost 8 bases, and 9 bases stayed unmatched. The CDR3 loop is CASVTGRGEPQHF. The CDR3 DNA sequence: TGTGCCAGCGTGACAGGGCGGGGAGAGCCCCAGCATTTT.

The chain recombines TRBV5-1 with TRBJ1-1, with D hard to call. This CDR3 spans 13 amino acids. V lost 5 bases and J 1 base, leaving 9 bases between the germline ends. Germline V gives CDR1 SGHRS, CDR2 YFSETQ. The CDR3 region is CASRPTQNTEAFF. For the CDR3, the DNA is TGCGCCAGCAGGCCTACCCAGAACACTGAAGCTTTCTTT.

The chain couples TRBV5-4 to TRBJ2-1; 7 bases fit TRBD2. The V segment lost 7 bases and the J segment 5 bases; nucleotides outside the gene matches: 15. This CDR3 has 16 residues. Germline V gene data show CDR1 as SGHNT and CDR2 as YYREEE (reference sequence). As DNA, the CDR3 is TGTGCCAGCTCATTACCCTTTAGGCGGGAGAACAATGAGCAGTTCTTC. Its protein product is CASSLPFRRENNEQFF.

The chain has TRBV6-4 and TRBJ2-3, with no clear D. The CDR3 extends over 16 amino acids. CDR1 is MRHNA, CDR2 SNTAGT, per germline. V lost 0 bases to trimming and J lost 2 bases, with 12 bases between them. CDR3 residues: CASSDSTNRHTDTQYF. For the CDR3, the DNA is TGTGCCAGCAGTGACTCGACCAATCGTCACACAGATACGCAGTATTTT.

This chain joins TRBV12-5 and TRBJ2-1, with a tentative D call TRBD1 (5 bases). This CDR3 contains 14 residues. V was clipped by 8 bases and J by 7 bases, with 18 bases between them. Germline CDR1 and CDR2: LGHNT and FRNRAP. CDR3 DNA: TGTGCTAGTCACACAGGTCAGGTACGAAATGAGCAGTTCTTC. Translated, it gives CASHTGQVRNEQFF. Combining the CDR3 with reference TRBV12-5 and TRBJ2-1 gives the whole variable domain DARVTQTPRHKVTEMGQEVTMRCQPILGHNTVFWYRQTMMQGLELLAYFRNRAPLDDSGMPKDRFSAEMPDATLATLKIQPSEPRDSAVYFCASHTGQVRNEQFFGPGTRLTVL.

The rearrangement uses TRBV12-3 or TRBV12-4 and TRBJ2-3; D call uncertain. With 5 bases removed from V and 5 bases from J, the gap between germline ends came to 5 bases. The CDR3 runs 11 residues. The CDR3 here is CASSAVDTQYF. The CDR3, as DNA: TGTGCCAGCAGTGCAGTAGATACGCAGTATTTT.

The V call is TRBV25-1, the J call TRBJ1-5; a weak D match, TRBD1 (6 bases). The CDR3 spans 14 residues. Trimming removed 4 bases from V and 0 bases from J, with 7 bases in between. Germline values: CDR1 MGHDK, CDR2 SYGVNS. The CDR3 nucleotides are TGTGCCAGCAGTGGACAGGATAGCAATCAGCCCCAGCATTTT. Translation: CASSGQDSNQPQHF. Filled out from reference TRBV25-1 and TRBJ1-5, the complete variable domain reads EADIYQTPRYLVIGTGKKITLECSQTMGHDKMYWYQQDPGMELHLIHYSYGVNSTEKGDLSSESTVSRIRTEHFPLTLESARPSHTSQYLCASSGQDSNQPQHFGDGTRLSIL.

The chain links TRBV4-2 to TRBJ1-2; no firm D call. CDR3 size: 18 residues. Trimming removed 0 bases at V and 1 base at J, with 18 bases between. Germline assignment: CDR1 LGHNA and CDR2 YNFKEQ. CDR3 in amino acids: CASSQERTTGFDNYGYTF. The CDR3 DNA follows: TGTGCCAGCAGCCAAGAAAGGACCACGGGCTTCGATAACTATGGCTACACCTTC.

The chain employs TRBV5-1 and TRBJ1-6; D ambiguous. This CDR3 spans 16 amino acids. CDR1 is SGHRS and CDR2 is YFSETQ in the germline V gene. The V end was cut by 4 bases, the J end by 4 bases, with 15 bases between. CDR3 nucleotides: TGCGCCAGCAGCGTGACCTCCGGGAGTTATAATTCACCCCTCCACTTT. Translated, it gives CASSVTSGSYNSPLHF.

In this sample, this clone turned up once. This chain uses TRBV11-2 with TRBJ1-2; D uncertain. CDR1 is SGHAT and CDR2 is FQNNGV in the germline V gene. The CDR3 has 14 residues. Trimming pared 1 base from V and 8 bases from J, leaving 14 bases between. The CDR3 DNA sequence: TGTGCCAGCAGCTTAGTTAAGGCCAGAGAAGGCTACACCTTC. Its translation: CASSLVKAREGYTF.

The rearrangement links TRBV12-3 or TRBV12-4 to TRBJ1-2; no reliable D call. V was pared by 3 bases and J by 0 bases, with 5 bases between. This CDR3 is 13 amino acids long. CDR3 loop: CASSFLANYGYTF. CDR3 bases: TGTGCCAGCAGTTTTTTAGCTAACTATGGCTACACCTTC.

The rearrangement joins TRBV2 to TRBJ2-1; TRBD2 matches at 11 bases. Germline lookup yields CDR1 SNHLY and CDR2 FYNNEI. V lost 6 bases, J lost 4 bases, and 5 bases stayed unmatched. The CDR3 runs 15 residues. The CDR3 sequence is CASSLAGGVYNEQFF. CDR3 DNA: TGTGCCAGCAGCTTAGCGGGGGGGGTATACAATGAGCAGTTCTTC.

The chain uses TRBV15 and TRBJ2-3; D is possibly TRBD1 (6 bases). V lost 5 bases and J 3 bases, leaving 15 bases between the germline ends. The CDR3 length is 15 residues. Looked up from germline, CDR1 is LNHNV and CDR2 is YYDKDF (reference sequence). The CDR3 loop is CATSDRDTSTDTQYF. CDR3 DNA: TGTGCCACCAGCGACCGGGACACGAGTACAGATACGCAGTATTTT.

This clone has only one observation. V usage is TRBV19 and J usage is TRBJ2-3; a possible D gene is TRBD2 (6 bases). Deletions cut 4 bases from V and 0 bases from J, with 17 bases between. The CDR3 totals 17 residues. The germline CDR1 and CDR2 sequences are LNHDA and SQIVND (reference sequence). CDR3 amino acids: CASSKWVGRGSTDTQYF. The CDR3 DNA follows: TGTGCCAGTAGTAAGTGGGTGGGGCGGGGAAGCACAGATACGCAGTATTTT.